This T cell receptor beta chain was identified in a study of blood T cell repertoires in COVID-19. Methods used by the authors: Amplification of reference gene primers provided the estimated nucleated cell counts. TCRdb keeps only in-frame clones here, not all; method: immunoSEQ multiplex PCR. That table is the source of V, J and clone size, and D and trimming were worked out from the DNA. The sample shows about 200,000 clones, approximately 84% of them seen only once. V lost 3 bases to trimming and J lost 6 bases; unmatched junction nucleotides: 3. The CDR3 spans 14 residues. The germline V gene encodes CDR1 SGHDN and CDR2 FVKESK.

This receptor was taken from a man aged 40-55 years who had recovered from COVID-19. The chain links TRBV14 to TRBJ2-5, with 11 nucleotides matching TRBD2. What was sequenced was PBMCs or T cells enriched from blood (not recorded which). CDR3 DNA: TGTGCCAGCAGCCATAGCGGGGGGGCAAAGACCCAGTACTTC. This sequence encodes CASSHSGGAKTQYF.